These 29 T cell receptor beta chains share one sample of origin, sequenced in a study of OX40 agonist ivuxolimab in advanced cancers. Libraries were constructed by the immunoSEQ multiplex PCR assay. Not all clones reach the TCRdb copy of this immuneACCESS table, which keeps in-frame sequences only. Checked studies attribute under half of the gap to unresolved V genes and leave the rest unexplained. This sample gives 50,000 to 65,000 clones in total; 90% to 95% of them show up just once. The ten largest clones take up around 15% of the sample. Sequenced here: CD4+ or CD8+ T cells sorted from blood, sampled in a trial of the OX40 agonist ivuxolimab. The origin of the receptors is an adult with an advanced solid tumor such as melanoma, head and neck, liver or kidney cancer.

The CDR3 DNA reads TGTGCCATCAGAACTAGCGGGAGGGCCGGTTCGGGCACAGATACGCAGTATTTT. Translated: CAIRTSGRAGSGTDTQYF. V gene TRBV10-3 combines with J gene TRBJ2-3, with TRBD2 matching over 13 bases. CDR1 is ENHRY and CDR2 is SYGVKD in the germline V gene. This CDR3 comprises 18 residues. The trim removed 6 bases at V and 1 base at J, leaving 10 bases unmatched.

The chain carries TRBV5-1 and TRBJ2-3; TRBD2 might be the D (5 bases). This CDR3 comprises 13 residues. Germline V CDR1 and CDR2: SGHRS, YFSETQ. Between the trimmed V and J ends, which lost 7 bases and 4 bases, there was a span of 13 bases. This CDR3 reads CASRSGGPDTQYF. The CDR3 region has the DNA TGCGCCAGCCGCAGCGGCGGGCCAGATACGCAGTATTTT.

This chain links TRBV19 with TRBJ2-3, with D possibly TRBD2 on 5 matching bases. The CDR3 totals 12 residues. V was clipped by 9 bases and J by 4 bases, with 11 bases between them. Germline V gives CDR1 LNHDA, CDR2 SQIVND (reference sequence). In nucleotides, the CDR3 is TGTGCCAGCTCGCTGCGGGCAGATACGCAGTATTTT. Amino acids: CASSLRADTQYF.

The CDR3 region has the DNA TGTGCAAAAACAGGGGCCAACACTGAAGCTTTCTTT. Protein: CAKTGANTEAFF. The J gene is TRBJ1-1, the V gene TRBV2, with 7 bases fitting TRBD1. This CDR3 has 12 amino acids. Germline CDR1 SNHLY, CDR2 FYNNEI.

V is TRBV7-9 and J is TRBJ1-2, with D possibly being TRBD1 (5 bases). The CDR3 has 13 residues. Deletions cut 1 base from V and 5 bases from J, with 8 bases between. The germline gives CDR1 SEHNR, CDR2 FQNEAQ (reference sequence). The DNA for the CDR3 is TGTGCCAGCAGCTTAGGAGGGGATTATGGCTACACCTTC. This codes for CASSLGGDYGYTF.

J is TRBJ2-5 and V is TRBV7-9, with 7 bases that match TRBD1. V was pared by 5 bases and J by 3 bases, with 6 bases of the junction left unmatched. This CDR3 contains 14 residues. Germline values: CDR1 SEHNR, CDR2 FQNEAQ (reference sequence). CDR3 in DNA: TGTGCCAGCAGCGAAACAGGGGCAAAAGAGACCCAGTACTTC. Encoded protein: CASSETGAKETQYF. The full variable domain, rest sourced from reference TRBV7-9 and TRBJ2-5, is DTGVSQNPRHKITKRGQNVTFRCDPISEHNRLYWYRQTLGQGPEFLTYFQNEAQLEKSRLLSDRFSAERPKGSFSTLEIQRTEQGDSAMYLCASSETGAKETQYFGPGTRLLVL.

The J gene is TRBJ2-3, the V gene TRBV5-1, with a tentative D call TRBD2 (6 bases). Germline assignment: CDR1 SGHRS and CDR2 YFSETQ. The CDR3 extends over 14 amino acids. V was clipped by 5 bases and J by 3 bases, with 13 bases between them. CDR3 sequence: CASRWREGTDTQYF. DNA for the CDR3: TGCGCCAGCAGGTGGAGGGAAGGTACAGATACGCAGTATTTT.

This clone was picked up one time. The chain has TRBV10-1 and TRBJ2-1, with 7 positions matching TRBD2. The CDR3 extends over 14 amino acids. The V and J ends lost 3 bases and 6 bases, in that order; junction bases with no gene match: 5. Germline V lookup: CDR1 WNHNN, CDR2 SYGVQD (reference sequence). The CDR3 spells CASSERTSGNEQFF. The CDR3 bases are TGCGCCAGCAGTGAACGGACTAGTGGCAATGAGCAGTTCTTC.

The gene calls are TRBV10-1 and TRBJ2-2, with 8 bases identical to TRBD2. Losses at the gene ends were 6 bases for V and 3 bases for J; bases not matched to a gene: 3. From germline, CDR1 is WNHNN and CDR2 SYGVQD (reference sequence). The CDR3 totals 14 residues. The CDR3 coding sequence is TGCGCCAGCAGGGGTAGCGGGGACACCGGGGAGCTGTTTTTT. This gives the protein CASRGSGDTGELFF.

The chain employs TRBV16 and TRBJ2-7; tentatively, D is TRBD1 (5 bases). The CDR3 has 13 amino acids. Germline V gives CDR1 KGHSY, CDR2 FQNENV. V was clipped by 6 bases and J by 2 bases, with 11 bases between them. CDR3 residues: CASRPDSAYEQYF. DNA for the CDR3: TGTGCCAGCAGACCCGACAGTGCCTACGAGCAGTACTTC.

This clone was detected only once. The chain couples TRBV5-1 to TRBJ2-7; TRBD1 matches at 7 bases. Trimming at V came to 4 bases and at J to 3 bases, leaving 10 bases not matched to a gene. The CDR3 runs to 15 residues. Germline V gene data show CDR1 as SGHRS and CDR2 as YFSETQ. Here the CDR3 reads CASSISGTANYEQYF. Here the CDR3 DNA reads TGCGCCAGCAGCATCTCCGGGACAGCTAACTACGAGCAGTACTTC. The variable domain in full, with the rest retrieved from reference TRBV5-1 and TRBJ2-7, is KAGVTQTPRYLIKTRGQQVTLSCSPISGHRSVSWYQQTPGQGLQFLFEYFSETQRNKGNFPGRFSGRQFSNSRSEMNVSTLELGDSALYLCASSISGTANYEQYFGPGTRLTVT.

The chain recombines TRBV4-1 with TRBJ2-5; D uncertain. V was shortened by 3 bases and J by 3 bases, with 17 bases between the two germline ends. In germline, CDR1 is MGHRA, CDR2 YSYEKL. The CDR3 has 16 residues. The CDR3 sequence is CASSHPRAELKETQYF. CDR3 DNA: TGCGCCAGCAGCCACCCTAGGGCGGAGCTGAAAGAGACCCAGTACTTC.

Written as DNA, the CDR3 is TGTGCCAGCAGCCCAGACGGCATACTAGGTTTCGGAGAGCAGTACTTC. The encoded protein is CASSPDGILGFGEQYF. The chain recombines TRBV7-3 with TRBJ2-7, with D possibly TRBD2 on 5 matching bases. The germline V gene encodes CDR1 SGHTA and CDR2 FQGTGA. CDR3 length equals 16 residues. Trimming stripped 5 bases from V and 7 bases from J, with 24 bases between.

This chain joins TRBV5-1 and TRBJ2-7, with D unresolved. This CDR3 is built from 12 residues. V dropped 4 bases and J dropped 4 bases, with 9 bases sitting between them. Germline CDR1 and CDR2: SGHRS and YFSETQ. CDR3 nucleotide sequence: TGCGCCAGCAGCCCTCCTAATTACGAGCAGTACTTC. Translated: CASSPPNYEQYF.

This rearrangement joins TRBV5-4 to TRBJ1-2; D remains unclear. Trimming took 1 base from V and 8 from J, leaving 12 bases between them. The CDR3 totals 13 residues. Per germline, CDR1 SGHNT and CDR2 YYREEE (reference sequence). Written as DNA, the CDR3 is TGTGCCAGCAGCTTGAGTCTCTTAGAGGGCTACACCTTC. Protein sequence: CASSLSLLEGYTF.

The chain links TRBV7-9 to TRBJ1-4, with D hard to call. The ends were cut back, 5 bases at V and 4 bases at J, with 14 bases in the middle. The CDR3 covers 15 residues. CDR1 and CDR2 from the germline V gene are SEHNR and FQNEAQ (reference sequence). DNA of the CDR3: TGTGCCAGCAGCACGCTCGTCGGTGGTAATGAAAAACTGTTTTTT. Amino acids: CASSTLVGGNEKLFF.

This chain joins TRBV7-9 and TRBJ2-1, with a tentative D call TRBD2 (6 bases). Trimming removed 5 bases from V and 1 base from J, with 9 bases in between. Germline CDR1 SEHNR, CDR2 FQNEAQ (reference sequence). The CDR3 is made up of 14 amino acids. For the CDR3, the DNA is TGTGCCAGCAGCCCTAGCGCTTCCTACAATGAGCAGTTCTTC. Translated: CASSPSASYNEQFF. Full variable domain (outside the CDR3, taken from reference TRBV7-9 and TRBJ2-1): DTGVSQNPRHKITKRGQNVTFRCDPISEHNRLYWYRQTLGQGPEFLTYFQNEAQLEKSRLLSDRFSAERPKGSFSTLEIQRTEQGDSAMYLCASSPSASYNEQFFGPGTRLTVL.

The V and J genes are TRBV4-3 and TRBJ2-1; TRBD2 agrees at 8 bases. The CDR3 runs to 18 residues. Germline V gene lookup returns CDR1 LGHNA and CDR2 YSLEER. Trimming cost V 1 base and J 2 bases; bases outside gene matches: 10. The CDR3: CASSQVIAGIGPYNEQFF. DNA for the CDR3: TGCGCCAGCAGCCAAGTCATAGCGGGAATTGGCCCCTACAATGAGCAGTTCTTC.

The V gene is TRBV9, the J gene TRBJ2-7; TRBD2 aligns across 7 bases. CDR1 is SGDLS, CDR2 YYNGEE, per germline. V lost 0 bases, J lost 1 base, and 4 bases stayed unmatched. The CDR3 sequence is 15 residues long. The DNA for the CDR3 is TGTGCCAGCAGCGTAGGTGGCGGGGGTTCCTACGAGCAGTACTTC. Amino acids: CASSVGGGGSYEQYF.

The chain employs TRBV29-1 and TRBJ2-2, with 9 bases identical to TRBD1. This CDR3 has 13 residues. V gave up 7 bases and J gave up 3 bases; unmatched junction bases: 3. Germline V gives CDR1 SQVTM, CDR2 ANQGSEA. CDR3 DNA: TGCAGCGGGACAGGGGTTTACACCGGGGAGCTGTTTTTT. Residues: CSGTGVYTGELFF.

This sequence joins TRBV4-1 and TRBJ1-1; 7 bases are shared with TRBD1. Germline values: CDR1 MGHRA, CDR2 YSYEKL. V dropped 4 bases and J dropped 2; count of bases not matched to a gene: 10. The CDR3 consists of 16 residues. CDR3 amino acids: CASSREPGQRNTEAFF. DNA of the CDR3: TGCGCCAGCAGCCGAGAACCGGGACAGAGAAACACTGAAGCTTTCTTT.

The genes are TRBV5-1 and TRBJ2-1; the match to TRBD1 covers 11 bases. The CDR3 consists of 15 residues. V shed 0 bases and J 6 bases; nucleotides not matched to a gene: 2. From germline, CDR1 is SGHRS and CDR2 YFSETQ. The CDR3 spells CASSLVGTGGNEQFF. CDR3 in DNA: TGCGCCAGCAGCTTGGTAGGGACAGGGGGCAATGAGCAGTTCTTC.

In its sample, this clone was seen once. The V gene is TRBV7-8, the J gene TRBJ1-1, with D uncertain. The CDR3 extends over 15 amino acids. Trimming left V 0 bases short and J 6 bases short, with 14 bases between. CDR1 is SGHVS and CDR2 is FQNEAQ in the germline V gene. The CDR3, as DNA: TGTGCCAGCAGCTTAGCGCAAGGAGGGTTACCTGAAGCTTTCTTT. This encodes CASSLAQGGLPEAFF.

In the case of this clone: The sample has other DNA sequences that encode this CDR3 too. J is TRBJ2-7 and V is TRBV5-6, with 7 bases lining up with TRBD2. The trim removed 8 bases at V and 4 bases at J, leaving 12 bases unmatched. Germline CDR1 reads SGHDT; CDR2 reads YYEEEE. The CDR3 is 14 amino acids. The CDR3 is CASALGGSSYEQYF. The DNA of the CDR3 is TGTGCCAGTGCTCTCGGGGGGAGCTCTTACGAGCAGTACTTC. The whole variable domain, remainder taken from reference TRBV5-6 and TRBJ2-7, is DAGVTQSPTHLIKTRGQQVTLRCSPKSGHDTVSWYQQALGQGPQFIFQYYEEEERQRGNFPDRFSGHQFPNYSSELNVNALLLGDSALYLCASALGGSSYEQYFGPGTRLTVT.

The chain carries TRBV4-1 and TRBJ1-5; D remains unclear. The CDR3 runs 15 residues. Germline V gives CDR1 MGHRA, CDR2 YSYEKL. V was trimmed by 0 bases and J by 1 base, leaving 7 bases between them. CDR3 in DNA: TGCGCCAGCAGCCAAGATGTTGGCAGCAATCAGCCCCAGCATTTT. Translation gives CASSQDVGSNQPQHF.

The rearrangement uses TRBV27 and TRBJ2-7; the D is unclear. This CDR3 contains 13 residues. Germline CDR1 and CDR2: MNHEY and SMNVEV (reference sequence). Trimming pared 0 bases from V and 3 bases from J, leaving 6 bases between. This chain's CDR3 is CASSLSSYYEQYF. Here the CDR3 DNA reads TGTGCCAGCAGTTTATCCTCCTACTACGAGCAGTACTTC.

The chain couples TRBV30 to TRBJ1-3; a possible D gene is TRBD1 (5 bases). The germline CDR1 and CDR2 sequences are GTSNPN and SVGIG (reference sequence). CDR3 length: 13 amino acids. V lost 4 bases to trimming and J lost 5 bases, with 12 bases between them. In DNA, the CDR3 is TGTGCCTGGAACTGGGGCGGAAGAAACACCATATATTTT. Translating gives CAWNWGGRNTIYF.

The V gene is TRBV6-5, the J gene TRBJ2-7; D is possibly TRBD2 (5 bases). The V and J ends lost 2 bases and 2 bases respectively, with 7 bases between them. CDR3 length: 13 amino acids. Germline V gene data show CDR1 as MNHEY and CDR2 as SVGAGI. The CDR3 DNA reads as TGTGCCAGCAGTTACGAGGGAGCCTACGAGCAGTACTTC. Its translation is CASSYEGAYEQYF.

This rearrangement joins TRBV6-6 to TRBJ1-5, with no clear D. In germline, CDR1 is MNHNY, CDR2 SVGAGI (reference sequence). The CDR3 totals 12 residues. Between the trimmed V and J ends, which lost 5 bases and 7 bases, there was a span of 9 bases. The CDR3 DNA follows: TGTGCCAGCAGTCCCGACGGGCAGCCCCAGCATTTT. Protein product: CASSPDGQPQHF.